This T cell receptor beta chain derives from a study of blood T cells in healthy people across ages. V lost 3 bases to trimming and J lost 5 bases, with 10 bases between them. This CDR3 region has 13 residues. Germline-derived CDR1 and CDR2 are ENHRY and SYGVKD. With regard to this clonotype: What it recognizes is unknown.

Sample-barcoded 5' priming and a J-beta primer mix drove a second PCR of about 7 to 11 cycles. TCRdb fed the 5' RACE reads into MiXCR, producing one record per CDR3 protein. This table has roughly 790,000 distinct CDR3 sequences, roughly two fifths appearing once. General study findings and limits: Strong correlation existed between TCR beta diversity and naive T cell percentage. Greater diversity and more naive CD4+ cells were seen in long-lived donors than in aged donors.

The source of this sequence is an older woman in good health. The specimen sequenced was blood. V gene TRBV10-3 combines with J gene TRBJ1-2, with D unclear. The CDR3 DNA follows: TGTGCCATCAGTGAACGGAGAGATTATGGCTACACCTTC. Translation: CAISERRDYGYTF.